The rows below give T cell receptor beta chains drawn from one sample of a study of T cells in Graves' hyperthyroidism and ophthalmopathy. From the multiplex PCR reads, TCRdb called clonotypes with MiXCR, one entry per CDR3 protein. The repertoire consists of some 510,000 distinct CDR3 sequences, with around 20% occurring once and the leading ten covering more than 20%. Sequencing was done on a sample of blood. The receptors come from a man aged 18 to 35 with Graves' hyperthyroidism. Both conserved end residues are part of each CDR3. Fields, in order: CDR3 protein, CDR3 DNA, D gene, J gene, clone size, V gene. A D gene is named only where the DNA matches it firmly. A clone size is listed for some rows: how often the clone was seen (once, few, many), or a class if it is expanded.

CDR3aa: CAIPQRGQPYEQYF; CDR3nt: TGTGCCATCCCCCAACGAGGACAGCCCTACGAGCAGTACTTC; d_gene: .; j_gene: TRBJ2-7; abundance: many; v_gene: TRBV25-1
CDR3aa: CASSALPGGRSSQETQYF; CDR3nt: TGTGCCAGCAGCGCCCTGCCGGGGGGGCGATCGAGTCAAGAGACCCAGTACTTC; d_gene: TRBD2; j_gene: TRBJ2-5; abundance: many; v_gene: TRBV6-1
CDR3aa: CASSNVRNYGYTF; CDR3nt: TGTGCCAGCAGCAACGTGCGGAACTATGGCTACACCTTC; d_gene: .; j_gene: TRBJ1-2; abundance: few; v_gene: TRBV3-1
CDR3aa: CASSAGTEGTEAFF; CDR3nt: TGCGCCAGCAGTGCTGGGACAGAAGGCACTGAAGCTTTCTTT; d_gene: TRBD1; j_gene: TRBJ1-1; abundance: .; v_gene: TRBV5-1
CDR3aa: CAISEDRSLNGYTF; CDR3nt: TGTGCCATCAGTGAAGACAGGAGTTTGAATGGCTACACCTTC; d_gene: .; j_gene: TRBJ1-2; abundance: .; v_gene: TRBV10-3
CDR3aa: CASSLGIQGNTGELFF; CDR3nt: TGTGCCAGCAGCTTGGGGATACAGGGAAACACCGGGGAGCTGTTTTTT; d_gene: .; j_gene: TRBJ2-2; abundance: .; v_gene: TRBV11-1
CDR3aa: CASKEYAGRSYEQYF; CDR3nt: TGTGCCAGCAAAGAATATGCGGGGAGATCCTACGAGCAGTACTTC; d_gene: .; j_gene: TRBJ2-7; abundance: .; v_gene: TRBV2
CDR3aa: CASTDREETQYF; CDR3nt: TGTGCCAGCACCGACAGAGAAGAGACCCAGTACTTC; d_gene: .; j_gene: TRBJ2-5; abundance: many; v_gene: TRBV2
CDR3aa: CAWLENTEAFF; CDR3nt: TGTGCCTGGCTTGAGAACACTGAAGCTTTCTTT; d_gene: .; j_gene: TRBJ1-1; abundance: .; v_gene: TRBV30
CDR3aa: CASSEGVLAGGNIQYF; CDR3nt: TGTGCCAGCAGTGAAGGTGTACTAGCGGGGGGGAACATTCAGTACTTC; d_gene: TRBD2; j_gene: TRBJ2-4; abundance: many; v_gene: TRBV2
CDR3aa: CASSEIPSYEQYF; CDR3nt: TGTGCCAGCAGTGAAATCCCCTCCTACGAGCAGTACTTC; d_gene: .; j_gene: TRBJ2-7; abundance: many; v_gene: TRBV6-1
CDR3aa: CASSYWAAPGTEAFF; CDR3nt: TGTGCCAGCAGTTATTGGGCAGCCCCTGGCACTGAAGCTTTCTTT; d_gene: .; j_gene: TRBJ1-1; abundance: many; v_gene: TRBV6-5
CDR3aa: CASGLSRQGQETQYF; CDR3nt: TGTGCTAGTGGTTTGTCCCGTCAAGGGCAAGAGACCCAGTACTTC; d_gene: .; j_gene: TRBJ2-5; abundance: many; v_gene: TRBV12-5
CDR3aa: CASSPQGREAFF; CDR3nt: TGTGCCAGCAGCCCCCAGGGGAGGGAAGCTTTCTTT; d_gene: .; j_gene: TRBJ1-1; abundance: many; v_gene: TRBV13
CDR3aa: CASRRKAGYEQYF; CDR3nt: TGTGCCAGCAGACGTAAGGCGGGCTACGAGCAGTACTTC; d_gene: .; j_gene: TRBJ2-7; abundance: .; v_gene: TRBV28
CDR3aa: CASKDTMNTEAFF; CDR3nt: TGTGCCAGCAAGGACACCATGAACACTGAAGCTTTCTTT; d_gene: .; j_gene: TRBJ1-1; abundance: .; v_gene: TRBV19
CDR3aa: CASRGTANYGYTF; CDR3nt: TGTGCCAGCAGGGGGACGGCTAACTATGGCTACACCTTC; d_gene: .; j_gene: TRBJ1-2; abundance: many; v_gene: TRBV27
CDR3aa: CSATHGGDDYEQYF; CDR3nt: TGCAGTGCCACTCACGGGGGGGATGACTACGAGCAGTACTTC; d_gene: TRBD2; j_gene: TRBJ2-7; abundance: .; v_gene: TRBV20-1
CDR3aa: CASSFEGSQPQHF; CDR3nt: TGTGCCAGCAGTTTTGAGGGAAGTCAGCCCCAGCATTTT; d_gene: .; j_gene: TRBJ1-5; abundance: many; v_gene: TRBV12-3/TRBV12-4
CDR3aa: CASSSPDRVGDIQYF; CDR3nt: TGTGCCAGCAGTTCTCCGGACAGGGTTGGAGACATTCAGTACTTC; d_gene: TRBD1; j_gene: TRBJ2-4; abundance: .; v_gene: TRBV28
CDR3aa: CVSSRGTSGGQETQYF; CDR3nt: TGTGTCAGCAGCCGAGGGACTAGCGGGGGACAAGAGACCCAGTACTTC; d_gene: TRBD2; j_gene: TRBJ2-5; abundance: .; v_gene: TRBV5-8
CDR3aa: CASSGLSGSRNTIYF; CDR3nt: TGTGCCAGCAGTGGCCTGTCCGGGAGCCGAAACACCATATATTTT; d_gene: .; j_gene: TRBJ1-3; abundance: many; v_gene: TRBV27
CDR3aa: CASSYGTSGYEQYF; CDR3nt: TGTGCCAGCAGTTACGGGACTAGCGGCTACGAGCAGTACTTC; d_gene: TRBD2; j_gene: TRBJ2-7; abundance: many; v_gene: TRBV6-2/TRBV6-3
CDR3aa: CATSDLGGGQSTGELFF; CDR3nt: TGTGCCACCAGTGATTTGGGGGGGGGCCAAAGCACCGGGGAGCTGTTTTTT; d_gene: .; j_gene: TRBJ2-2; abundance: .; v_gene: TRBV24-1
CDR3aa: CASSEMLAGGLVYEQYF; CDR3nt: TGTGCCAGCAGTGAAATGCTAGCGGGGGGGCTGGTCTACGAGCAGTACTTC; d_gene: TRBD2; j_gene: TRBJ2-7; abundance: many; v_gene: TRBV6-1
CDR3aa: CASRLYPGTSPGGYTF; CDR3nt: TGTGCCAGCAGATTATACCCAGGGACCTCTCCTGGGGGCTACACCTTC; d_gene: .; j_gene: TRBJ1-2; abundance: many; v_gene: TRBV6-5
CDR3aa: CASSLEVTYGYTF; CDR3nt: TGTGCCAGCAGCTTAGAGGTGACCTATGGCTACACCTTC; d_gene: .; j_gene: TRBJ1-2; abundance: many; v_gene: TRBV11-2
CDR3aa: CVSSPTTGRAGANVLTF; CDR3nt: TGTGTCAGCAGCCCGACCACTGGGAGAGCTGGGGCCAACGTCCTGACGTTC; d_gene: .; j_gene: TRBJ2-6; abundance: .; v_gene: TRBV12-3/TRBV12-4
CDR3aa: CASGRQGAFTEAFF; CDR3nt: TGTGCCAGCGGGCGACAGGGGGCTTTTACTGAAGCTTTCTTT; d_gene: TRBD1; j_gene: TRBJ1-1; abundance: many; v_gene: TRBV12-3/TRBV12-4
CDR3aa: CAISSRDRSSGNTIYF; CDR3nt: TGTGCCATCAGTTCCCGGGACCGTAGCTCTGGAAACACCATATATTTT; d_gene: .; j_gene: TRBJ1-3; abundance: many; v_gene: TRBV10-3
CDR3aa: CAIRKTGPEAEAFF; CDR3nt: TGTGCCATCAGGAAGACAGGGCCTGAGGCTGAAGCTTTCTTT; d_gene: TRBD1; j_gene: TRBJ1-1; abundance: .; v_gene: TRBV10-3
CDR3aa: CASSLGRDGETQYF; CDR3nt: TGCGCCAGCAGCTTGGGCCGGGACGGGGAGACCCAGTACTTC; d_gene: .; j_gene: TRBJ2-5; abundance: few; v_gene: TRBV5-1
CDR3aa: CASSRTPTGADGYTF; CDR3nt: TGTGCCAGCAGCCGTACTCCCACAGGGGCGGATGGCTACACCTTC; d_gene: TRBD1; j_gene: TRBJ1-2; abundance: many; v_gene: TRBV14
CDR3aa: CSARGLQGALQPQHF; CDR3nt: TGCAGTGCTAGAGGCCTACAGGGGGCACTTCAGCCCCAGCATTTT; d_gene: TRBD1; j_gene: TRBJ1-5; abundance: many; v_gene: TRBV20-1
CDR3aa: CASSIRGRDTEAFF; CDR3nt: TGTGCCAGCAGTATCAGGGGGCGCGACACTGAAGCTTTCTTT; d_gene: TRBD1; j_gene: TRBJ1-1; abundance: few; v_gene: TRBV6-1
CDR3aa: CASSDPETQYF; CDR3nt: TGTGCCAGCAGTGACCCAGAGACCCAGTACTTC; d_gene: .; j_gene: TRBJ2-5; abundance: many; v_gene: TRBV6-4
CDR3aa: CASPRAANTEAFF; CDR3nt: TGTGCCAGCCCAAGGGCGGCGAACACTGAAGCTTTCTTT; d_gene: .; j_gene: TRBJ1-1; abundance: .; v_gene: TRBV2
CDR3aa: CSVDRGGTQYF; CDR3nt: TGCAGCGTTGACCGGGGAGGGACCCAGTACTTC; d_gene: .; j_gene: TRBJ2-5; abundance: .; v_gene: TRBV29-1
CDR3aa: CASSYGRTTEAFF; CDR3nt: TGTGCCAGCAGTTACGGGAGGACCACTGAAGCTTTCTTT; d_gene: .; j_gene: TRBJ1-1; abundance: many; v_gene: TRBV6-2/TRBV6-3
CDR3aa: CASTPGQGLMHTEAFF; CDR3nt: TGTGCCAGCACCCCGGGACAGGGATTAATGCACACTGAAGCTTTCTTT; d_gene: TRBD1; j_gene: TRBJ1-1; abundance: few; v_gene: TRBV6-1
CDR3aa: CASGTGIYGYTF; CDR3nt: TGTGCCAGTGGGACAGGGATCTATGGCTACACCTTC; d_gene: TRBD1; j_gene: TRBJ1-2; abundance: few; v_gene: TRBV19
CDR3aa: CASSLLQPETQYF; CDR3nt: TGTGCCAGCAGTTTATTACAGCCAGAGACCCAGTACTTC; d_gene: .; j_gene: TRBJ2-5; abundance: many; v_gene: TRBV28
CDR3aa: CASSLLVGTEQYF; CDR3nt: TGTGCCAGCAGTTTATTGGTTGGGACCGAGCAGTACTTC; d_gene: .; j_gene: TRBJ2-7; abundance: many; v_gene: TRBV12-3/TRBV12-4
CDR3aa: CASSYSGDDVGYTF; CDR3nt: TGTGCCAGCAGTTACTCAGGGGACGATGTAGGCTACACCTTC; d_gene: .; j_gene: TRBJ1-2; abundance: many; v_gene: TRBV6-5
CDR3aa: CAWNEGGYNQPQHF; CDR3nt: TGTGCCTGGAACGAAGGGGGGTACAATCAGCCCCAGCATTTT; d_gene: .; j_gene: TRBJ1-5; abundance: many; v_gene: TRBV30
CDR3aa: CASKQENTEACF; CDR3nt: TGTGCCAGCAAACAGGAGAACACTGAAGCTTGCTTT; d_gene: .; j_gene: TRBJ1-1; abundance: .; v_gene: TRBV6-1
CDR3aa: CASSGRQGRNTEAFF; CDR3nt: TGTGCCAGCAGCGGACGACAGGGGCGGAACACTGAAGCTTTCTTT; d_gene: TRBD1; j_gene: TRBJ1-1; abundance: few; v_gene: TRBV9
CDR3aa: CSAHGGDSYEQYF; CDR3nt: TGCAGTGCCCACGGGGGGGACTCCTACGAGCAGTACTTC; d_gene: TRBD2; j_gene: TRBJ2-7; abundance: .; v_gene: TRBV20-1
CDR3aa: CSARDPGLTGSYEQYF; CDR3nt: TGCAGTGCTAGAGACCCGGGACTGACGGGAAGCTACGAGCAGTACTTC; d_gene: .; j_gene: TRBJ2-7; abundance: .; v_gene: TRBV20-1
CDR3aa: CASSVLKGQGYTF; CDR3nt: TGTGCCAGCAGTGTATTGAAGGGACAGGGCTACACCTTC; d_gene: TRBD1; j_gene: TRBJ1-2; abundance: .; v_gene: TRBV6-4
CDR3aa: CASSRAGGDGETQYF; CDR3nt: TGTGCCAGCAGTAGAGCGGGGGGGGATGGAGAGACCCAGTACTTC; d_gene: TRBD2; j_gene: TRBJ2-5; abundance: .; v_gene: TRBV2
CDR3aa: CASSLGTEWHQPQHF; CDR3nt: TGTGCCAGCAGCTTAGGGACAGAGTGGCATCAGCCCCAGCATTTT; d_gene: .; j_gene: TRBJ1-5; abundance: few; v_gene: TRBV7-9
CDR3aa: CASSLLPGGLGETQYF; CDR3nt: TGTGCCAGCAGTTTACTTCCGGGGGGTCTAGGAGAGACCCAGTACTTC; d_gene: TRBD2; j_gene: TRBJ2-5; abundance: .; v_gene: TRBV27
CDR3aa: CASSLGTKSTEAFF; CDR3nt: TGTGCCAGCAGCCTCGGGACGAAGAGCACTGAAGCTTTCTTT; d_gene: .; j_gene: TRBJ1-1; abundance: .; v_gene: TRBV12-3/TRBV12-4
CDR3aa: CASSSKSGNTIYF; CDR3nt: TGTGCCAGCAGCTCAAAGTCCGGAAACACCATATATTTT; d_gene: .; j_gene: TRBJ1-3; abundance: few; v_gene: TRBV11-1
CDR3aa: CASSLREETEAFF; CDR3nt: TGTGCCAGCAGTTTAAGGGAGGAGACTGAAGCTTTCTTT; d_gene: .; j_gene: TRBJ1-1; abundance: many; v_gene: TRBV12-3/TRBV12-4
CDR3aa: CATSSSGGAETQYF; CDR3nt: TGTGCCACCAGCTCTAGCGGGGGGGCAGAGACCCAGTACTTC; d_gene: TRBD2; j_gene: TRBJ2-5; abundance: many; v_gene: TRBV15
CDR3aa: CASSSRLVLSEETQYF; CDR3nt: TGTGCCAGCAGTTCCAGGCTGGTTCTTTCGGAAGAGACCCAGTACTTC; d_gene: .; j_gene: TRBJ2-5; abundance: many; v_gene: TRBV2